This TCR beta chain was sequenced during a study of cytomegalovirus exposure and HLA in healthy donors (dated by TCRdb to about 2017). Some background on the complete study: An earlier analysis of 587 of the donors reported 250 to 350 Gb of sequence data and 117 million unique TCR beta sequences from approximately 180 million T cells. An early release that covered about 600 HLA-typed donors contained around 300 gigabases of sequencing data and 70 million to 100 million unique TCR sequences. Of the roughly 400 genotyped donors, approximately 83% fell in the genetic ancestry cluster associated with self-reported Caucasian donors. The aim of the study was to test whether cataloging public T cell receptors could identify signatures of past pathogen exposure. The study used immunosequencing to profile the T cell repertoires of 666 subjects and linked those repertoires to cytomegalovirus serostatus. Besides the first cohort of around 700 subjects, a separate validation cohort made up of 95 to 150 different subjects was used. High-throughput TCR immunosequencing, statistical association of individual TCRs with disease status, and machine learning were combined to predict cytomegalovirus infection status. A later analysis re-analyzed previously published TCR beta repertoires from approximately 700 donors and added high-resolution HLA genotyping to study TCR occurrence patterns. In the later analysis, no new phenotypic data were used to find candidate immune exposures; instead, reliance was placed on TCR beta sequences and their occurrence across donors. To decide whether each TCR beta V gene segment behaved as functional or pseudogenic, an earlier analysis of over 500 of the donors relied on high-throughput TCR beta sequencing. Donor age, sex, ethnicity and CMV serostatus were compiled alongside the repertoire data. In a later genetic analysis, genome-wide SNP genotypes for about 55% of the roughly 670 donors were used, and that subset was treated as a discovery cohort. All discovery cohort repertoires had been generated using a single sequencing platform. HLA typing included class I and class II loci at four-digit resolution. The number of typed donors differed by locus: about 620-640 for A, B, C, DRB1 and DQB1; 500 to 550 for DQA1; 606 for DPA1; and roughly 470 for DPB1. Five DR-DQ haplotypes were treated as single units for association and clustering because of strong linkage in the cohort. Among around 400 genotyped donors of the cohort, an average of around 250,000 unique TCR beta nucleotide sequences was sequenced per donor, of which about 18% were non-productive. General conclusions and limits of the study: In the study, around 150 TCR beta chains were listed as associated with cytomegalovirus. HLA typing was unavailable for some donors at each locus, so association tests used only the typed subset. A later genetic analysis associated a missense DCLRE1C variant with V-gene and J-gene trimming of TCR beta chains, and an independent cohort replicated the association. In both the original and validation cohorts, the classifier was reported to diagnose cytomegalovirus status with high specificity and sensitivity. In a later genetic analysis, fewer N-insertions in productive TCRs were reported among donors in an Asian-associated ancestry cluster than the roughly 640-donor mean. Some 16 rarely observed V segments, including chromosome 9 orphons, were excluded from the earlier analysis of about 610 of the donors because counts were too low. According to a later analysis, parvovirus B19, influenza, CMV and Epstein-Barr virus appeared linked to several top co-occurrence clusters. A later analysis found that HLA-associated TCR beta chains were more clonally expanded and had lower generation probabilities than equally common non-associated chains. The sequencing pipeline was judged likely to have produced a cluster of highly shared sequence variants as a technical artifact. Roughly uniform sequencing depth across donors was assumed in presence/absence analyses, although this assumption may not hold. For the cohort, immune exposure information was limited to CMV serostatus. When HLA alleles, especially DR and DQ, strongly co-occurred, TCR associations were difficult to assign to individual alleles. According to a later analysis, most CMV-associated TCR beta chains appeared to be HLA-restricted, and the HLA associations seemed to be driven largely by CMV exposure. A later analysis found that TCR association rates varied across HLA loci, with DRB1 alleles showing the most associated TCRs and HLA-C alleles the fewest. It was suggested by the authors that the approach could potentially be generalized to other disease states and immunological phenotypes. Linkage disequilibrium might explain the correlated functional status among segregating V segments, but an unknown experimental factor could not be excluded. Specific HLA alleles were associated with some 15,000 TCR beta sequences at a false discovery rate of 0.05 in a later analysis. A further reported finding was that TCR beta sequences accurately predicted the HLA-A and HLA-B alleles for most subjects in the first cohort. Most TCR sequences were observed very rarely across donors, whereas some public TCRs were present in many individuals. In an earlier analysis of fewer than 750 of the donors, most TCR beta V segments were observed in productive rearrangements about 87% or about 30% of the time, broadly matching IMGT annotations. The cohort was sequenced for TCR beta chains only, and without alpha or paired-chain data the features that could be detected were limited. The 87-base-pair reads could not distinguish some IMGT-functional V segments, including TRBV6-2 and TRBV6-3, so those segments were excluded. Three of the identified cytomegalovirus-associated TCR beta chains were confirmed in vitro to be specific for cytomegalovirus antigens.

For this clone: The target of this receptor is not known. Within one base of it there is no much larger clone, and no base qualities were kept.

To prepare the library, the immunoSEQ multiplex PCR assay was applied. The multiplex PCR relied on a mix of 60 forward primers for TCR Vbeta segments and 13 reverse primers for TCR Jbeta segments. A multiplex PCR assay on genomic DNA amplified the CDR3 region of rearranged TCR beta genes. On the Illumina HiSeq System, the amplified TCR beta libraries were sequenced as 87-base-pair reads. Processing in the source paper ran as follows. Across the roughly 670 repertoires, a later analysis counted 80 million or so unique TCR beta chains, roughly 11 million of which were shared by at least two donors. A nearest-neighbor algorithm error-corrected the raw reads and collapsed the reads into unique sequences, merging closely related sequences to remove PCR and sequencing errors. V, D and J gene segments were assigned by aligning CDR3 sequences to IMGT reference sequences. For a sequence to be retained, at least a six-nucleotide match to both a V gene segment and a J gene segment was required. Rearrangements were classified as productive when the CDR3 lacked stop codons and remained in frame with V and J, and all other rearrangements were classified as non-productive. Following IMGT convention, CDR3 was defined as the stretch from the second conserved V-encoded cysteine up to the conserved J-encoded phenylalanine. The earlier analysis of 587 of the donors excluded sequences that lacked an unambiguous match to a single V gene segment. An earlier analysis of around 600 of the donors classified V segments as functional when productive rearrangements were above 56.7% and as segregating when the standard deviation between donors was above 5%. A statistical classification framework was developed to diagnose cytomegalovirus status using the catalog of TCR beta chain sequences. V and J gene assignment, in a later analysis, came from comparing TCR nucleotide sequences with IMGT/GENE-DB human TR gene sequences. Using the TCRdist pipeline, a later analysis assigned CDR3 sequences along with most-parsimonious VDJ recombination scenarios. A later analysis defined each TCR beta chain by its CDR3 amino acid sequence plus V-gene family, and excluded reads lacking a unique V-gene family. A later analysis removed 592 highly shared, low-generation-probability nucleotide sequences to deal with suspected cross-contamination and a sequencing artifact. A later analysis calculated a clonal expansion index for each public chain from normalized within-repertoire ranks of inferred template counts. In a later analysis, generation probabilities were computed using a VDJ recombination model fitted to out-of-frame rearrangements, and the results were checked against IGoR. In a later analysis, TCR-TCR, TCR-HLA and TCR-CMV co-occurrence was scored with hypergeometric tests, and a repertoire-size bias correction was applied to TCR pairs. A later analysis estimated false discovery rates by permuting HLA or CMV assignments 20 times. In a later analysis, co-occurring TCRs were grouped using DBSCAN, and TCRdist sequence similarity was added for clustering within HLA-allele-positive subsets. Co-occurrence clustering excluded repertoires with fewer than 30,000 or more than 120,000 public chains, plus five with anomalous nucleotide sharing. The source is immuneACCESS, and TCRdb retained only in-frame sequences with V and J called. Part of the clones is not carried over; for the studies checked, unresolved V genes explain less than half of this, and the remainder is unexplained. That table supplies the V and J calls and clone size; D and trimming were determined from the DNA. This sample holds roughly 100,000 clones; around 73% were observed only once. The ten largest clones represent approximately 1.3% of the sample.

The cohort comprised 670 or so healthy bone marrow donors. All cohort members were sampled while nominally healthy, although unrecorded immune exposures were likely present. The donor tested CMV seronegative and was one of the 352 seronegative cohort members. Each donor provided a peripheral blood sample, and peripheral blood mononuclear cells were used for TCR beta sequencing. The Qiagen DNeasy Blood Extraction Kit was used to extract genomic DNA from the blood cell samples. V is shortened by 3 bases, J by 0 bases, and the region joining them spans 15 bases. The germline V gene specifies LGHNA as CDR1 and YSLEER as CDR2. The CDR3 runs 18 amino acids, cysteine and phenylalanine included. This entry keeps only the CDR3 DNA: 54 bases, framed from base 1.

Rearrangement joined TRBV4-3 to TRBJ1-6; the D gene is perhaps TRBD1, on 5 matching bases. This sequence was found in a man under 40 in good health and CMV-seronegative. Material: PBMCs. The DNA reads as follows: TGCGCCAGCAGCCAGGACGCGGACATAAGCTCCTATAATTCACCCCTCCACTTT. The translation is CASSQDADISSYNSPLHF.